The 8 T cell receptor beta chains listed next were all sequenced from one sample in a study of blood T cells in healthy people across ages. A second PCR, run for roughly 7 to 11 cycles, used a sample-barcoded 5' primer plus a J-beta primer mix. TCRdb reprocessed the 5' RACE reads via MiXCR and lists one record per CDR3 protein. Among 700,000 or so distinct CDR3 sequences listed, roughly 43% were seen once. Sample: blood. The origin of the receptors is an elderly man in good health.

The chain recombines TRBV5-1 with TRBJ2-4, with 7 bases identical to TRBD1. The tail of the sequence fits TRBJ2-7 better, so the J call may be wrong. This CDR3 comprises 16 residues. Germline assignment: CDR1 SGHRS and CDR2 YFSETQ. Here the CDR3 reads CASSLSRDSPNYEQYF. The CDR3 bases are TGCGCCAGCAGCTTAAGCCGGGACAGCCCAAACTACGAGCAGTACTTC.

The count of this clonotype is one. At one end the junction does not follow the germline gene, possibly because of a read error. This chain connects TRBV7-2 to TRBJ2-3, with TRBD2 as a possible D gene (5 bases). Germline V gives CDR1 SGHTA, CDR2 FQGNSA. The CDR3 runs 14 residues. CDR3 sequence: CAGSREGFTDTQYF. CDR3 nucleotides: TGTGCCGGCAGTCGCGAGGGATTCACAGATACGCAGTATTTT.

The rearrangement joins TRBV20-1 to TRBJ2-1, with a possible D match to TRBD2 (6 bases). Trimming shortened V by 6 bases and J by 1 base, and 13 bases separated the two germline ends. Germline values: CDR1 DFQATT, CDR2 SNEGSKA (reference sequence). The CDR3 length is 14 residues. The CDR3 DNA sequence: TGCAGTGCGAGAACTAGCCATTCCTACAATGAGCAGTTCTTC. Translating gives CSARTSHSYNEQFF.

This rearrangement joins TRBV11-2 to TRBJ2-1; tentatively, D is TRBD1 (6 bases). The CDR3 sequence is 13 residues long. V gave up 7 bases and J gave up 7 bases, with 14 bases separating them. The germline CDR1 and CDR2 sequences are SGHAT and FQNNGV. DNA for the CDR3: TGTGCCAGCAACTTCAACAGGGTAAATGAGCAGTTCTTC. It encodes CASNFNRVNEQFF.

V is TRBV7-7 and J is TRBJ2-7; no reliable D call. This CDR3 spans 14 amino acids. The V and J ends lost 1 base and 1 base respectively, with 8 bases between them. Per the germline V gene, CDR1 is SSHAT and CDR2 is FNYEAQ (reference sequence). CDR3 residues: CASSLDAESYEQYF. For the CDR3, the DNA is TGTGCCAGCAGCTTAGACGCAGAATCCTACGAGCAGTACTTC.

This clonotype was seen a few times. The chain is built from TRBV6-1 and TRBJ2-7; D is ambiguous. The CDR3 is made up of 14 amino acids. The V end was cut by 2 bases, the J end by 2 bases, with 10 bases between. Per germline, CDR1 MNHNS and CDR2 SASEGT. The CDR3 DNA reads as TGTGCCAGCAGTGAAAGGCAGGCCACCTACGAGCAGTACTTC. This sequence encodes CASSERQATYEQYF.

A few counts support this clonotype. The V gene is TRBV20-1, the J gene TRBJ2-5, with a possible D match to TRBD1 (7 bases). V lost 3 bases and J lost 4, with 12 bases in between. Germline CDR1 DFQATT, CDR2 SNEGSKA (reference sequence). The CDR3 is 13 amino acids. In nucleotides, the CDR3 is TGCAGTGCTAGTTGGCAGGGGGGAGAGACCCAGTACTTC. Its translation: CSASWQGGETQYF.

This clonotype was seen only a few times. The chain has TRBV4-2 and TRBJ2-7; TRBD1 matches at 7 bases. Trimming took 0 bases from V and 2 from J; bases not matched to a gene: 7. CDR1 and CDR2 (germline): LGHNA, YNFKEQ. CDR3 length: 16 amino acids. The CDR3 reads CASSQEKGQGAYEQYF. The CDR3 coding sequence is TGTGCCAGCAGCCAAGAAAAGGGTCAGGGGGCCTACGAGCAGTACTTC.